The present T cell receptor beta chain was sequenced within a study of cytomegalovirus exposure and HLA in healthy donors. Turning to this clone: Its antigen remains unknown.

The PCR made use of 60 Vbeta and 13 Jbeta primers. Clones were read by immunoSEQ multiplex PCR, and TCRdb kept only the in-frame ones, dropping some. The table has some 130,000 clones, around 72% seen once. General study points: Later analysis suggested links between common viral pathogens and several top significant clusters.

This receptor was taken from a woman in her forties in good health and CMV-seronegative. Material for sequencing was PBMCs.

The CDR3 loop is CASSLTYQGVEAFF. CDR3 nucleotide sequence: TGTGCCAGCAGTTTGACTTACCAGGGTGTTGAAGCTTTCTTT. J is TRBJ1-1 and V is TRBV28; perhaps TRBD1 as D (5 bases). Per the germline V gene, CDR1 is MDHEN and CDR2 is SYDVKM. This CDR3 has 14 amino acids. V lost 3 bases, J lost 7 bases, and 15 bases lay in between.